This T cell receptor beta chain was identified during a study of cytomegalovirus exposure and HLA in healthy donors. On the study more broadly: It was reported in a later analysis that the roughly 120 validation repertoires used the same platform as the roughly 640 first-cohort repertoires.

V lost 2 bases, J lost 5 bases, and 13 bases stayed unmatched. The CDR3 length is 18 residues. Germline-derived CDR1 and CDR2 are SNHLY and FYNNEI. This table comes from immunoSEQ multiplex PCR, and its TCRdb copy is limited to in-frame clones, with some not included. In the table there are about 56,000 clones, over 90% of which are singletons. The chain is built from TRBV2 and TRBJ2-3; 10 bases fit TRBD2. Sequencing was performed on PBMCs. The clonotype originates from a woman aged 18 to 35 in good health and CMV-seronegative. The DNA of the CDR3 is TGTGCCAGCAGTGAATGGCCCCGCCTAGCGGGAGTTGGAGATACGCAGTATTTT. This translates into CASSEWPRLAGVGDTQYF.